A selection of T cell receptor beta chains follows, all from one sample in a study of control samples from healthy donors and cancer patients. Repertoires were generated with immunoSEQ multiplex PCR, while TCRdb's copy carries only in-frame clones and drops some. Its table lists some 190,000 clones. Material: blood. The receptors were gathered from a woman aged 25 to 39 in good health. Both conserved end residues are part of each CDR3. The order of the fields is CDR3 DNA, CDR3 protein, V gene, J gene, D gene. The D gene is left open where the match is weak.

TGTGCCAGCAGCCCCCTCGGGGGGAGTGAGCAGTACTTC	CASSPLGGSEQYF	TRBV7-9	TRBJ2-7	TRBD2
TGTGCCAGCAGCGCTCGTGGGAGCTCCTACAATGAGCAGTTCTTC	CASSARGSSYNEQFF	TRBV21-1	TRBJ2-1	-
TGCGCCAGCAGGGGCACCCAGAGCTCCTACGAGCAGTACTTC	CASRGTQSSYEQYF	TRBV23-1	TRBJ2-7	-
TGCGCCAGCATCGAAGGTACAGGGGGCTCTGAAGCTTTCTTT	CASIEGTGGSEAFF	TRBV10-2	TRBJ1-1	TRBD1
TGTGCCAGTAGTATCACGACAGGAGCCACTGAAGCTTTCTTT	CASSITTGATEAFF	TRBV19	TRBJ1-1	-
TGTGCCAGCAGAGCCACGGACAGGTCGAACACTGAAGCTTTCTTT	CASRATDRSNTEAFF	TRBV6-5	TRBJ1-1	TRBD1
TGTGCCACCCGACAGGGCAGATACGAGCAGTACTTC	CATRQGRYEQYF	TRBV28	TRBJ2-7	TRBD1
TGCGCCAGCAGCTTGAGGCAGGGGAGATCCAAAAACATTCAGTACTTC	CASSLRQGRSKNIQYF	TRBV5-1	TRBJ2-4	-
TGTGCCAGCAGCCTGACAGGGGATGAAAAACTGTTTTTT	CASSLTGDEKLFF	TRBV28	TRBJ1-4	TRBD1
TGTGCCAGCAGTACCGGGTCCCTTAATGAAAAACTGTTTTTT	CASSTGSLNEKLFF	TRBV28	TRBJ1-4	-
TGTGCCAGCAGCTCGGGAGAGACAGGGGACACAGATACGCAGTATTTT	CASSSGETGDTDTQYF	TRBV9	TRBJ2-3	TRBD1
TGTGCCAGCAGCGTAGGGGATAACTATGGCTACACCTTC	CASSVGDNYGYTF	TRBV9	TRBJ1-2	-
TGTGCCAGCAGCTTAAGCGGGGGGCTTTCCTACGAGCAGTACTTC	CASSLSGGLSYEQYF	TRBV7-9	TRBJ2-7	TRBD2
TGTGCCAGCAGTTACGGGGGGGGCCCTGGGGCCAACGTCCTGACTTTC	CASSYGGGPGANVLTF	TRBV6-2/TRBV6-3	TRBJ2-6	-
TGTGCCAGCAGCTTAGGACGGCAATCTACGCGAACCTCCGGGGAGCTGTTTTTT	CASSLGRQSTRTSGELFF	TRBV11-3	TRBJ2-2	-
TGCAGCGTTCGGGGAGGGCGGAACACTGAAGCTTTCTTT	CSVRGGRNTEAFF	TRBV29-1	TRBJ1-1	-
TGTGCCAGCAGCCTCATCGAAGGAAACACCATATATTTT	CASSLIEGNTIYF	TRBV6-2/TRBV6-3	TRBJ1-3	-
TGTGCCAGCAGTTCGGATCCGGGGGAGCTGTTTTTT	CASSSDPGELFF	TRBV28	TRBJ2-2	-
TGTGCCAGCTCAACAGACAGGGCTGGAAACACCATATATTTT	CASSTDRAGNTIYF	TRBV11-2	TRBJ1-3	TRBD1
TGTGCCAGCGGTACGGGAGGCGGGGAGCTGTTTTTT	CASGTGGGELFF	TRBV27	TRBJ2-2	TRBD2
TGTGCCAGCAGCTTACTCCTCGGGGGGGTTGCAGATACGCAGTATTTT	CASSLLLGGVADTQYF	TRBV7-9	TRBJ2-3	TRBD2
TGCGCCAGCGGGACAGGGGCTAATGAAAAACTGTTTTTT	CASGTGANEKLFF	TRBV5-1	TRBJ1-4	TRBD1
TGTGCCAGCAGCTTGCCCGACGGGAATCAGCCCCAGCATTTT	CASSLPDGNQPQHF	TRBV7-9	TRBJ1-5	-
TGTGCCAGCAGCCCCACATCCTACAATGAGCAGTTCTTC	CASSPTSYNEQFF	TRBV6-5	TRBJ2-1	-
TGTGCCAGCAGTGAAGCTCGAACAGGGCCTAACACCGGGGAGCTGTTTTTT	CASSEARTGPNTGELFF	TRBV2	TRBJ2-2	-
TGTGCCAGCAGTTACGGGACAGGGGAGCACTACGAGCAGTACTTC	CASSYGTGEHYEQYF	TRBV6-5	TRBJ2-7	TRBD1
TGTGCCAGCAGTGTCAACAGGGACGCGAACACCGGGGAGCTGTTTTTT	CASSVNRDANTGELFF	TRBV6-4	TRBJ2-2	-
TGTGCCAGCAGCTTAGTCAGGAACACTGAAGCTTTCTTT	CASSLVRNTEAFF	TRBV7-9	TRBJ1-1	-
TGTGCCAGTAGTATCGGCGGGGAAGGTTTTGCCGGGGAGCTGTTTTTT	CASSIGGEGFAGELFF	TRBV19	TRBJ2-2	-
TGTGCCAGCTCACCCTGGACAGCAAACACCGGGGAGCTGTTTTTT	CASSPWTANTGELFF	TRBV18	TRBJ2-2	-
TGCGCCAGCAGCCAAGATGCGACTTCCAGGGGCTATGGCTACACCTTC	CASSQDATSRGYGYTF	TRBV4-3	TRBJ1-2	-
TGCGCCAGCAGCTTGGCCGGGCCAACCTTATATGGCTACACCTTC	CASSLAGPTLYGYTF	TRBV5-1	TRBJ1-2	-
TGTGCCAGCAGTTTATACCAGGGGTATGGCTACACCTTC	CASSLYQGYGYTF	TRBV27	TRBJ1-2	-
TGTGCCAGCAGTTCCTCAGCCAATCAGCCCCAGCATTTT	CASSSSANQPQHF	TRBV27	TRBJ1-5	-
TGTGCCAGCAGCTCCGTCGGGACACTGTACAATCAGCCCCAGCATTTT	CASSSVGTLYNQPQHF	TRBV27	TRBJ1-5	-
TGTGCCAGCAGCCCGACCAGCAATCAGCCCCAGCATTTT	CASSPTSNQPQHF	TRBV3-1/TRBV3-2	TRBJ1-5	-
TGTGCCAGCAGACGGGGACTGAACACTGAAGCTTTCTTT	CASRRGLNTEAFF	TRBV7-2	TRBJ1-1	-
TGTGCCGGCGGGACAGGGGGGCTCAATCAGCCCCAGCATTTT	CAGGTGGLNQPQHF	TRBV19	TRBJ1-5	TRBD1
TGTGCCAGCAGCTTAGTCCCCGCCACTGAAGCTTTCTTT	CASSLVPATEAFF	TRBV11-2	TRBJ1-1	-
TGTGCCAGCAGCAAACGCTTGAGGGACTATGGCTACACCTTC	CASSKRLRDYGYTF	TRBV4-2	TRBJ1-2	-
TGTGCCAGCTCACCGATGGCAGGGGTTTCTGTAGGGGCCAACGTCCTGACTTTC	CASSPMAGVSVGANVLTF	TRBV18	TRBJ2-6	-
TGTGCCAGCAGCTTAGGACAGGGGTACGAGCAGTACTTC	CASSLGQGYEQYF	TRBV9	TRBJ2-7	TRBD1
TGTGCCAGCAGCTTAGGTCCCTTGACCTCCGATAATGGGGGCTACACCTTC	CASSLGPLTSDNGGYTF	TRBV7-9	TRBJ1-2	-